These 17 T cell receptor beta chains were all obtained from the same sample, sequenced in a study of control samples from healthy donors and cancer patients. Method: immunoSEQ multiplex PCR; TCRdb's copy keeps in-frame clones and lacks some. This table holds 120,000 to 150,000 clones, less than 90% found once. The sequencing input was blood. These receptors came from a woman between 25 and 40 years old in good health.

The chain carries TRBV7-9 and TRBJ1-1; TRBD1 matches 11 bases. Losses at the gene ends were 4 bases for V and 6 bases for J; bases not matched to a gene: 1. Germline V gene data show CDR1 as SEHNR and CDR2 as FQNEAQ (reference sequence). This CDR3 is 13 amino acids long. The CDR3 loop reads CASSWTGGSEAFF. The CDR3 coding sequence is TGTGCCAGCAGCTGGACAGGGGGCTCTGAAGCTTTCTTT.

The chain combines TRBV5-6 with TRBJ2-3; a possible D gene is TRBD1 (6 bases). Germline-derived CDR1 and CDR2 are SGHDT and YYEEEE. The V and J ends lost 4 bases and 1 base respectively, with 10 bases between them. The CDR3 extends over 14 amino acids. CDR3 sequence: CASSRGFGTDTQYF. In nucleotides, the CDR3 is TGTGCCAGCAGCAGGGGGTTTGGCACAGATACGCAGTATTTT.

This clone was observed a handful of times. The V gene is TRBV15, the J gene TRBJ2-7, with D tentatively TRBD2 (6 bases). In germline, CDR1 is LNHNV, CDR2 YYDKDF (reference sequence). Trimming shortened V by 0 bases and J by 9 bases, and 12 bases separated the two germline ends. CDR3 length equals 13 residues. The CDR3 here is CATSRDWRDGQYF. In DNA, the CDR3 is TGTGCCACCAGCAGAGATTGGAGGGATGGGCAGTACTTC.

The rearrangement uses TRBV25-1 and TRBJ1-1; no clear D. Trimming removed 5 bases from V and 5 bases from J, with 9 bases in between. Per germline, CDR1 MGHDK and CDR2 SYGVNS. This CDR3 comprises 12 residues. The DNA of the CDR3 is TGTGCCAGCAGTAACGCCTGGACTGAAGCTTTCTTT. This gives the protein CASSNAWTEAFF.

The chain recombines TRBV24-1 with TRBJ2-1, with 9 bases fitting TRBD1. Germline V gene sequence: CDR1 KGHDR, CDR2 SFDVKD. The CDR3 runs 16 residues. Trimming removed 5 bases from V and 6 bases from J; junction bases left unmatched: 10. The CDR3 loop reads CATSVGGTGQTNEQFF. In DNA, the CDR3 is TGTGCCACCAGTGTTGGTGGGACAGGGCAAACCAATGAGCAGTTCTTC.

V and J are TRBV6-2 or TRBV6-3 and TRBJ2-7; unclear D gene. CDR3 size: 14 residues. Trimming pared 4 bases from V and 1 base from J, leaving 11 bases between. CDR1 is MNHEY and CDR2 is SVGEGT in the germline V gene. This CDR3 is CASSLPGPSYEQYF. CDR3 coding DNA: TGTGCCAGCAGTTTGCCAGGCCCATCCTACGAGCAGTACTTC.

The chain links TRBV29-1 to TRBJ2-3; D ambiguous. Trimming left V 8 bases short and J 6 bases short, with 9 bases between. CDR1 is SQVTM, CDR2 ANQGSEA, per germline. The CDR3 has 10 amino acids. The CDR3 is CSSGPDTQYF. DNA of the CDR3: TGCAGCTCCGGCCCGGATACGCAGTATTTT.

The chain joins TRBV30 to TRBJ2-3; tentative D call: TRBD2 (6 bases). CDR1 is GTSNPN and CDR2 is SVGIG in the germline V gene (reference sequence). The CDR3 is 14 amino acids. Trimming took off 5 bases at V and 2 bases at J, with 14 bases between the two ends. The CDR3 reads CAWVRRRDTDTQYF. DNA for the CDR3: TGTGCCTGGGTCCGGCGGCGGGACACAGATACGCAGTATTTT.

The V and J genes are TRBV7-2 and TRBJ2-7; D remains ambiguous. Germline CDR1 SGHTA, CDR2 FQGNSA. This CDR3 comprises 11 residues. Trimming cost V 5 bases and J 7 bases, with 9 bases left between them. This chain's CDR3 is CASSPRQEQYF. The CDR3 coding sequence is TGTGCCAGCAGCCCTCGACAAGAGCAGTACTTC.

The V call is TRBV9, the J call TRBJ1-3; 9 bases align to TRBD1. Germline V gives CDR1 SGDLS, CDR2 YYNGEE. V trimming: 4 bases; J trimming: 4 bases; junction bases outside the gene matches: 6. This CDR3 is built from 15 residues. CDR3 nucleotides: TGTGCCAGCAGCTTAAGGACAGGGGACGGAAACACCATATATTTT. Translated, it gives CASSLRTGDGNTIYF. The full variable domain, completed using reference TRBV9 and TRBJ1-3, is DSGVTQTPKHLITATGQRVTLRCSPRSGDLSVYWYQQSLDQGLQFLIQYYNGEERAKGNILERFSAQQFPDLHSELNLSSLELGDSALYFCASSLRTGDGNTIYFGEGSWLTVV.

The chain employs TRBV5-1 and TRBJ2-1, with D perhaps being TRBD1 or TRBD2 (6 bases each). V lost 4 bases and J lost 12, with 20 bases in between. This CDR3 contains 14 residues. CDR1 and CDR2 from the germline V gene are SGHRS and YFSETQ. The CDR3: CASSAGNQGGGQFF. The CDR3 DNA sequence: TGCGCCAGCAGCGCCGGGAACCAAGGGGGAGGGCAGTTCTTC.

DNA for the CDR3: TGTGCCAGCAGCGTGGGGACTAGCGCATTTTACGAGCAGTACTTC. Translating gives CASSVGTSAFYEQYF. This sequence joins TRBV9 and TRBJ2-7; TRBD2 aligns across 10 bases. Trimming took 2 bases from V and 4 from J; bases not matched to a gene: 6. The CDR3 consists of 15 residues. Per the germline V gene, CDR1 is SGDLS and CDR2 is YYNGEE.

The chain recombines TRBV20-1 with TRBJ1-5, with a weak D call TRBD1 (5 bases). V was shortened by 3 bases and J by 7 bases, with 13 bases between the two germline ends. Germline loops: CDR1 DFQATT, CDR2 SNEGSKA (reference sequence). This CDR3 is 13 amino acids long. The CDR3 sequence: CSASLGQKQPQHF. CDR3 sequence (DNA): TGCAGTGCTAGTTTGGGGCAGAAGCAGCCCCAGCATTTT.

Only one count was recorded for this clone. The chain combines TRBV19 with TRBJ1-5, with TRBD1 as a possible D gene (5 bases). This CDR3 is 14 amino acids long. Per the germline V gene, CDR1 is LNHDA and CDR2 is SQIVND (reference sequence). V dropped 6 bases and J dropped 5 bases, with 14 bases sitting between them. CDR3 nucleotides: TGTGCCAGTAGCGGAGGGGCGGGCGATCAGCCCCAGCATTTT. It yields the protein CASSGGAGDQPQHF.

The chain has TRBV12-3 or TRBV12-4 and TRBJ1-5, with no clear D. The CDR3 runs to 13 residues. Trimming stripped 3 bases from V and 1 base from J, with 4 bases between. CDR3 DNA sequence: TGTGCCAGCAGTTTGGGAAGCAATCAGCCCCAGCATTTT. Translating it yields CASSLGSNQPQHF.

The V call is TRBV28, the J call TRBJ1-6; unclear D gene. The CDR3 runs 14 residues. CDR1 and CDR2 from the germline V gene are MDHEN and SYDVKM. V was clipped by 5 bases and J by 6 bases, with 11 bases between them. CDR3 residues: CASSSEGLNSPLHF. The CDR3 region has the DNA TGTGCCAGCAGTAGTGAGGGCCTTAATTCACCCCTCCACTTT.

The chain couples TRBV5-6 to TRBJ1-2; maybe TRBD1 (5 bases). Between the trimmed V and J ends, which lost 5 bases and 0 bases, there was a span of 17 bases. Germline-derived CDR1 and CDR2 are SGHDT and YYEEEE. This CDR3 is 16 amino acids long. CDR3 in amino acids: CASRQKGRGTNYGYTF. CDR3 sequence (DNA): TGTGCCAGCAGACAGAAGGGTCGGGGGACTAACTATGGCTACACCTTC.